Described below is a single TCR beta chain sequence and its context. The data are from a study of OX40 agonist ivuxolimab in advanced cancers. The CDR3 loop spans 16 amino acids. Germline V gives CDR1 SGHRS, CDR2 YFSETQ. V was clipped by 0 bases and J by 8 bases, with 18 bases between them. Assay used: immunoSEQ multiplex PCR; TCRdb lists only in-frame clones, some missing. The table includes fewer than 95,000 clones, 85% to 95% detected once. This receptor was identified in an adult with an advanced solid tumor such as melanoma, head and neck, liver or kidney cancer. The rearrangement links TRBV5-1 to TRBJ2-1, with a weak D call TRBD2 (6 bases). The sequenced sample was CD4+ or CD8+ T cells sorted from blood, obtained in a trial of the OX40 agonist ivuxolimab. CDR3 loop: CASSLALGREVDEQFF. CDR3 sequence (DNA): TGCGCCAGCAGCTTGGCCCTCGGCAGGGAGGTCGATGAGCAGTTCTTC.